A selection of T cell receptor beta chains follows, all from one sample in a study of neoadjuvant anti-PD-1 for oral cavity cancer. The assay was immunoSEQ multiplex PCR, and TCRdb's table has in-frame clones only and misses some. Of nearly 10,000 clones listed, over 60% are singletons. Sequences were derived from PBMCs, sampled after nivolumab (anti-PD-1) treatment. Receptors originate from a person aged 35-79 years with oral cavity squamous cell carcinoma. CDR3s include the opening cysteine and the closing phenylalanine or tryptophan. The D gene is left open where the match is weak. Clone size appears in some rows only: once, few, many, or a class for an expanded clone.

size | D | J | V | CDR3 | DNA
once | TRBD1 | TRBJ1-4 | TRBV11-2 | CASSLDARGRRATNEKLFF | TGTGCCAGCAGCTTAGACGCGAGGGGGCGGAGAGCAACTAATGAAAAACTGTTTTTT
- | - | TRBJ1-4 | TRBV11-2 | CASSLIRGLNEKLFF | TGTGCCAGCAGCTTAATTCGGGGATTGAATGAAAAACTGTTTTTT
- | TRBD1 | TRBJ2-1 | TRBV27 | CASSLGQGDRANEQFF | TGTGCCAGCAGTCTCGGACAGGGGGATAGGGCGAATGAGCAGTTCTTC
- | - | TRBJ2-5 | TRBV4-1 | CASSNRLTGSASQETQYF | TGCGCCAGCAGCAATAGACTAACAGGATCCGCTTCCCAAGAGACCCAGTACTTC
- | TRBD1 | TRBJ1-2 | TRBV11-2 | CASSTDRARGYTF | TGTGCCAGCAGCACTGACAGGGCCCGCGGCTACACCTTC
- | - | TRBJ1-2 | TRBV11-1 | CASSSSERRSYGYTF | TGTGCCAGCAGCTCAAGCGAGAGGCGTTCATATGGCTACACCTTC
once | - | TRBJ1-1 | TRBV10-3 | CAISPPGPMNTEAFF | TGTGCCATCAGCCCACCGGGACCGATGAACACTGAAGCTTTCTTT
few | TRBD2 | TRBJ2-1 | TRBV30 | CAWSPGLAGGYGEQFF | TGTGCCTGGAGTCCGGGACTAGCGGGAGGGTACGGTGAGCAGTTCTTC
once | - | TRBJ2-1 | TRBV14 | CASSLQGPIMVGQFF | TGTGCCAGCAGCCTCCAGGGCCCCATAATGGTGGGGCAGTTCTTC
- | - | TRBJ1-1 | TRBV5-1 | CASTPGGRNTEAFF | TGCGCCAGCACCCCCGGAGGACGGAACACTGAAGCTTTCTTT
- | TRBD1 | TRBJ1-3 | TRBV2 | CASRPGQGRLRSGNTIYF | TGTGCCAGCAGGCCCGGACAGGGGCGACTTCGATCTGGAAACACCATATATTTT
once | - | TRBJ2-5 | TRBV6-6 | CASSYSASRETQYF | TGTGCCAGCAGTTACTCGGCTAGCAGAGAGACCCAGTACTTC
- | TRBD1 | TRBJ1-6 | TRBV5-1 | CASSLRQGPPLHF | TGCGCCAGCAGCTTACGACAGGGACCACCCCTCCACTTT
- | - | TRBJ1-1 | TRBV21-1 | CASSRRQGPNTEAFF | TGTGCCAGCAGCCGTCGACAGGGGCCGAACACTGAAGCTTTCTTT
- | TRBD1 | TRBJ2-7 | TRBV2 | CASSGSRGPYEQYF | TGTGCCAGCAGTGGGAGCAGGGGGCCCTACGAGCAGTACTTC
- | - | TRBJ1-2 | TRBV6-1 | CASSGETGPNYGYTF | TGTGCCAGCAGCGGGGAGACAGGCCCTAACTATGGCTACACCTTC
- | - | TRBJ1-2 | TRBV12-5 | CASGFLTGRGTNGYTF | TGTGCTAGTGGTTTTCTTACAGGCAGAGGCACAAATGGCTACACCTTC
- | - | TRBJ2-1 | TRBV11-3 | CASSLAPSSNEQFF | TGTGCCAGCAGCTTAGCTCCTAGCTCCAATGAGCAGTTCTTC
few | - | TRBJ1-6 | TRBV7-2 | CASSWPPSPLHF | TGTGCCAGCAGCTGGCCCCCCTCACCCCTCCACTTT
- | TRBD2 | TRBJ2-2 | TRBV6-4 | CASARSGGGNTGELFF | TGTGCCAGCGCCAGAAGCGGGGGAGGGAACACCGGGGAGCTGTTTTTT